One and the same sample provided the 28 T cell receptor beta chains below, sequenced in a study of identical twins (dated by TCRdb to the mid-2010s). The library was made by 5' RACE. Reads for this sample came from an Illumina HiSeq 2000. TCRdb trimmed the raw reads at Q25, called clones with MiXCR and kept productive beta chains. Identical CDR3 protein sequences are pooled into one entry, listed with their most common genes and DNA. The sample table lists about 330,000 distinct CDR3 sequences, 9% to 15% of them with a count of one. Roughly 7.8% of the sample is held by the ten biggest clonotypes. These data were also reused for a study on yellow fever vaccine responses in identical twins.

The sample was CD8+ T cells sorted from blood. These receptor sequences come from a woman younger than 35 in good health.

This clonotype has only a few counts. The chain links TRBV20-1 to TRBJ2-5; a weak D match, TRBD2 (7 bases). This CDR3 has 15 amino acids. V lost 6 bases to trimming and J lost 1 base, with 18 bases between them. The germline V gene has CDR1 DFQATT and CDR2 SNEGSKA (reference sequence). This CDR3 is CSAPEGGGAQETQYF. The CDR3 DNA follows: TGCAGTGCCCCCGAGGGAGGGGGGGCCCAAGAGACCCAGTACTTC.

This clonotype has just a few counts. This chain links TRBV2 with TRBJ2-7; 12 nucleotides align to TRBD2. The trim removed 10 bases at V and 4 bases at J, leaving 5 bases unmatched. The CDR3 runs to 13 residues. In germline, CDR1 is SNHLY, CDR2 FYNNEI. The CDR3 DNA follows: TGTGCCACCCGACTAGCGGGAGCGTACGAGCAGTACTTC. It encodes CATRLAGAYEQYF.

This clonotype was detected ten times or more. The rearrangement joins TRBV20-1 to TRBJ2-7, with 9 bases aligning to TRBD1. Trimming took 4 bases from V and 2 from J; bases not matched to a gene: 3. Germline V gene lookup returns CDR1 DFQATT and CDR2 SNEGSKA (reference sequence). This CDR3 spans 13 amino acids. DNA for the CDR3: TGCAGTGCTAACCGGGACAGGGCCTACGAGCAGTACTTC. Residues: CSANRDRAYEQYF.

This clonotype was recorded a few times. The chain uses TRBV2 and TRBJ2-7, with TRBD1 as a possible D gene (6 bases). CDR1 is SNHLY and CDR2 is FYNNEI in the germline V gene. The CDR3 is 12 amino acids. V was shortened by 7 bases and J by 3 bases, with 10 bases between the two germline ends. The CDR3 nucleotides read TGTGCCAGCAAGGGGACATACTACGAGCAGTACTTC. Translated, it gives CASKGTYYEQYF. The complete variable domain, with remaining parts taken from reference TRBV2 and TRBJ2-7, reads EPEVTQTPSHQVTQMGQEVILRCVPISNHLYFYWYRQILGQKVEFLVSFYNNEISEKSEIFDDQFSVERPDGSNFTLKIRSTKLEDSAMYFCASKGTYYEQYFGPGTRLTVT.

The chain joins TRBV28 to TRBJ2-7; 7 bases fit TRBD1. Germline V gene lookup returns CDR1 MDHEN and CDR2 SYDVKM. V shed 6 bases, J shed 2 bases, and the junction held 4 bases outside the gene matches. The CDR3 is 13 residues long. The CDR3 protein is CASSRQGPYEQYF. The CDR3 DNA reads TGTGCCAGCAGCCGACAGGGTCCCTACGAGCAGTACTTC.

The chain carries TRBV20-1 and TRBJ1-2; no clear D. Germline-derived CDR1 and CDR2 are DFQATT and SNEGSKA (reference sequence). The CDR3 is 11 residues long. Trimming stripped 7 bases from V and 2 bases from J, with 8 bases between. Here the CDR3 DNA reads TGCAGTGGCCGGACGAACTATGGCTACACCTTC. Protein sequence: CSGRTNYGYTF.

This chain connects TRBV2 to TRBJ1-1; 8 bases match TRBD1. The germline CDR1 and CDR2 sequences are SNHLY and FYNNEI. V lost 3 bases, J lost 5 bases, and 5 bases stayed unmatched. The length of the CDR3 is 14 residues. The CDR3 loop is CASSDRGRGTEAFF. In nucleotides, the CDR3 is TGTGCCAGCAGTGACAGGGGGCGTGGAACTGAAGCTTTCTTT.

The rearrangement links TRBV4-1 to TRBJ1-4; no definite D call. From germline, CDR1 is MGHRA and CDR2 YSYEKL. V lost 0 bases and J 7 bases, leaving 12 bases between the germline ends. The CDR3 covers 15 residues. The CDR3 reads CASSQDPLRPEKLFF. The CDR3 region has the DNA TGCGCCAGCAGCCAAGATCCCCTCAGACCTGAAAAACTGTTTTTT.

V usage is TRBV29-1 and J usage is TRBJ2-7; perhaps TRBD2 as D (7 bases). Looked up from germline, CDR1 is SQVTM and CDR2 is ANQGSEA. The germline V and J ends were trimmed by 1 base and 0 bases, with 13 bases remaining between them. This CDR3 spans 15 amino acids. CDR3 loop: CSVEGGGLSSYEQYF. The DNA of the CDR3 is TGCAGCGTTGAAGGCGGGGGCCTGAGCTCCTACGAGCAGTACTTC.

The chain is built from TRBV6-1 and TRBJ1-2; D perhaps matches TRBD1 (5 bases). CDR1 is MNHNS, CDR2 SASEGT, per germline. This CDR3 region has 15 residues. The V and J ends lost 1 base and 4 bases respectively, with 13 bases between them. CDR3 in DNA: TGTGCCAGCAGTGAAGGGGACGGAGCCCCCTATGGCTACACCTTC. Translating gives CASSEGDGAPYGYTF.

V usage is TRBV4-1 and J usage is TRBJ2-1; 10 bases are shared with TRBD2. Germline V gene data show CDR1 as MGHRA and CDR2 as YSYEKL. V gave up 3 bases and J gave up 2 bases; unmatched junction bases: 7. The CDR3 extends over 17 amino acids. The CDR3 sequence is CASSQSRLAGTYNEQFF. DNA of the CDR3: TGCGCCAGCAGCCAGTCACGACTAGCGGGCACCTACAATGAGCAGTTCTTC.

In this sample, this clonotype turned up a few times. V and J are TRBV15 and TRBJ2-7; D is perhaps TRBD1 (5 bases). The CDR3 sequence is 11 residues long. Trimming left V 0 bases short and J 13 bases short, with 10 bases between. CDR1 is LNHNV and CDR2 is YYDKDF in the germline V gene (reference sequence). CDR3 amino acids: CATSRERQIYF. The CDR3 nucleotides read TGTGCCACCAGCAGAGAACGACAGATATACTTC.

This clonotype came up many times. The chain has TRBV12-3 or TRBV12-4 and TRBJ2-5, with a tentative D call TRBD1 (6 bases). This CDR3 region has 13 residues. V was trimmed by 5 bases and J by 5 bases, leaving 12 bases between them. The CDR3 region has the DNA TGTGCCAGCAGTCCTACAGGGAAGGAGACCCAGTACTTC. It is translated as CASSPTGKETQYF.

V and J are TRBV11-2 and TRBJ1-4; D gene unclear. The germline V gene encodes CDR1 SGHAT and CDR2 FQNNGV. Between the trimmed V and J ends, which lost 3 bases and 6 bases, there was a span of 8 bases. The CDR3 loop spans 13 amino acids. This chain's CDR3 is CASSFWGDEKLFF. The DNA of the CDR3 is TGTGCCAGCAGCTTTTGGGGTGATGAAAAACTGTTTTTT.

Only one count was recorded for this clonotype. The genes are TRBV28 and TRBJ2-2; no clear D. CDR3 length equals 16 residues. Germline loops: CDR1 MDHEN, CDR2 SYDVKM. The V end was cut by 1 base, the J end by 5 bases, with 14 bases between. The CDR3: CASSLFVHGFTGELFF. For the CDR3, the DNA is TGTGCCAGCAGTTTATTCGTCCATGGCTTTACCGGGGAGCTGTTTTTT.

The chain carries TRBV20-1 and TRBJ2-2; no firm D call. CDR1 and CDR2 from the germline V gene are DFQATT and SNEGSKA (reference sequence). The length of the CDR3 is 15 residues. With 5 bases removed from V and 6 bases from J, the gap between germline ends came to 19 bases. Here the CDR3 DNA reads TGCAGTGCTCTTTGGAGTCAGGTGAAGGCCGGGGAGCTGTTTTTT. This codes for CSALWSQVKAGELFF.

In its sample, this clonotype was seen a few times. The CDR3 region is CASSSALGEGIYNEQFF. The CDR3 nucleotides read TGTGCCAGCAGTTCCGCCCTAGGGGAGGGAATCTACAATGAGCAGTTCTTC. V gene TRBV27 combines with J gene TRBJ2-1, with 7 bases lining up with TRBD2. The CDR3 consists of 17 residues. V lost 4 bases, J lost 3 bases, and 12 bases stayed unmatched. The germline V gene encodes CDR1 MNHEY and CDR2 SMNVEV (reference sequence).

There are many counts of this clonotype. The chain combines TRBV2 with TRBJ2-7; D gene ambiguous. V lost 4 bases and J 3 bases, leaving 1 base between the germline ends. The CDR3 extends over 10 amino acids. The germline V gene encodes CDR1 SNHLY and CDR2 FYNNEI. Here the CDR3 DNA reads TGTGCCAGCAGTGTCTACGAGCAGTACGTC. Translation: CASSVYEQYV.

This clonotype appeared a few times. The CDR3 is CSARPGTVAPYGYTF. The DNA for the CDR3 is TGCAGTGCTAGACCGGGGACAGTGGCCCCCTATGGCTACACCTTC. The chain uses TRBV20-1 and TRBJ1-2, with 7 bases identical to TRBD1. CDR3 length: 15 residues. Germline V gives CDR1 DFQATT, CDR2 SNEGSKA (reference sequence). The ends lost 2 bases at V and 4 bases at J; junction bases unmatched: 10.

This clonotype was observed at least ten times. The V call is TRBV7-3, the J call TRBJ2-1, with TRBD2 identical over 8 bases. This CDR3 spans 15 amino acids. The V segment lost 5 bases and the J segment 6 bases; nucleotides outside the gene matches: 9. CDR1 is SGHTA and CDR2 is FQGTGA in the germline V gene. CDR3 residues: CASSPPGTSINEQFF. The CDR3 DNA reads as TGTGCCAGCAGCCCGCCTGGGACTAGTATCAATGAGCAGTTCTTC. Using reference TRBV7-3 and TRBJ2-1 for the parts outside the CDR3, the full variable domain is GAGVSQTPSNKVTEKGKYVELRCDPISGHTALYWYRQSLGQGPEFLIYFQGTGAADDSGLPNDRFFAVRPEGSVSTLKIQRTERGDSAVYLCASSPPGTSINEQFFGPGTRLTVL.

This clonotype was seen a few times. V is TRBV7-8 and J is TRBJ2-3; D uncertain. This CDR3 is built from 13 residues. Germline assignment: CDR1 SGHVS and CDR2 FQNEAQ. Trimming shortened V by 3 bases and J by 4 bases, and 8 bases separated the two germline ends. The CDR3 DNA reads as TGTGCCAGCAGCTTCGGCTTTCCAGATACGCAGTATTTT. This translates into CASSFGFPDTQYF.

A few counts support this clonotype. This rearrangement joins TRBV15 to TRBJ2-2, with 9 bases fitting TRBD1. From germline, CDR1 is LNHNV and CDR2 YYDKDF (reference sequence). The trim removed 5 bases at V and 7 bases at J, leaving 11 bases unmatched. The CDR3 runs 16 residues. For the CDR3, the DNA is TGTGCCACCAGCTCCACCGGGACAGGGTTTGTCGGGGAGCTGTTTTTT. Its translation: CATSSTGTGFVGELFF.

The chain has TRBV12-3 or TRBV12-4 and TRBJ1-1; D is uncertain. V was clipped by 1 base and J by 12 bases, with 9 bases between them. The CDR3 has 11 residues. The CDR3 region is CASSLGQVPFF. Here the CDR3 DNA reads TGTGCCAGCAGTTTAGGGCAGGTTCCTTTCTTT.

This clonotype was observed many times. This rearrangement joins TRBV20-1 to TRBJ2-7; 8 bases are a match to TRBD2. The CDR3 covers 13 residues. With 3 bases clipped from V and 7 bases from J, the junction kept 8 bases outside the gene matches. Per the germline V gene, CDR1 is DFQATT and CDR2 is SNEGSKA (reference sequence). This CDR3 reads CSARAQREWEQYF. CDR3 in DNA: TGCAGTGCTAGGGCCCAGCGGGAGTGGGAGCAGTACTTC.

This clonotype came up many times. The chain couples TRBV20-1 to TRBJ2-1; D is perhaps TRBD1 (5 bases). The CDR3 consists of 12 residues. Trimming cost V 0 bases and J 10 bases, with 10 bases left between them. Germline V CDR1 and CDR2: DFQATT, SNEGSKA (reference sequence). The DNA for the CDR3 is TGCAGTGCTAGAGATCAGGGTACCGAGCAGTTCTTC. It codes for CSARDQGTEQFF.

The chain links TRBV10-3 to TRBJ1-1; no clear D gene. Germline V CDR1 and CDR2: ENHRY, SYGVKD. There are 16 residues in the CDR3. Trimming removed 5 bases at V and 2 bases at J, with 18 bases between. CDR3 DNA: TGTGCCATCAGTCATTTTTTAGAAGGGAGCAACACTGAAGCTTTCTTT. It codes for CAISHFLEGSNTEAFF.

This chain uses TRBV9 with TRBJ1-1, with D tentatively TRBD1 (6 bases). Germline CDR1 and CDR2: SGDLS and YYNGEE. This CDR3 has 15 amino acids. V lost 3 bases and J lost 1, with 13 bases in between. CDR3 residues: CASSAWGGPNTEAFF. The CDR3 DNA reads TGTGCCAGCAGCGCGTGGGGGGGCCCGAACACTGAAGCTTTCTTT. Together with reference TRBV9 and TRBJ1-1, the CDR3 gives the full variable domain: DSGVTQTPKHLITATGQRVTLRCSPRSGDLSVYWYQQSLDQGLQFLIQYYNGEERAKGNILERFSAQQFPDLHSELNLSSLELGDSALYFCASSAWGGPNTEAFFGQGTRLTVV.

This clonotype was counted many times. This rearrangement joins TRBV3-1 to TRBJ2-3; D not certain. Germline V gene data show CDR1 as LGHDT and CDR2 as YNNKEL (reference sequence). Trimming pared 0 bases from V and 2 bases from J, leaving 15 bases between. The CDR3 length is 17 residues. CDR3 in DNA: TGTGCCAGCAGCCAAGATAGTCTTAGCCCATACACAGATACGCAGTATTTT. Protein sequence: CASSQDSLSPYTDTQYF.